This entry lists 5 T cell receptor beta chains sequenced from one sample in a study of blood T cells in healthy people across ages. A J-beta primer mix and a sample-barcoded 5' primer were used in a second PCR of roughly 6 to 12 cycles. TCRdb reanalysed the 5' RACE reads using MiXCR and keeps one entry per CDR3 protein. The sample contains approximately 940,000 distinct CDR3 sequences, about 44% of which appear only once. The specimen was blood. The receptors here all came from a man in his thirties or forties in good health.

This clonotype was seen more than once but under ten times. V and J are TRBV14 and TRBJ1-6; D gene ambiguous. The CDR3 is 15 amino acids. The ends were cut back, 3 bases at V and 13 bases at J, with 19 bases in the middle. Germline lookup yields CDR1 SGHDN and CDR2 FVKESK. The CDR3 sequence: CASSHLVLSGFPLHF. CDR3 DNA: TGTGCCAGCAGCCACCTTGTCCTGTCAGGCTTCCCCCTCCACTTT. The full variable domain, rest sourced from reference TRBV14 and TRBJ1-6, is EAGVTQFPSHSVIEKGQTVTLRCDPISGHDNLYWYRRVMGKEIKFLLHFVKESKQDESGMPNNRFLAERTGGTYSTLKVQPAELEDSGVYFCASSHLVLSGFPLHFGNGTRLTVT.

The chain recombines TRBV3-1 with TRBJ2-2; the D gene is possibly TRBD2 (7 bases). There are 16 residues in the CDR3. The germline V and J ends were trimmed by 4 bases and 0 bases, with 12 bases remaining between them. Per germline, CDR1 LGHDT and CDR2 YNNKEL (reference sequence). Here the CDR3 DNA reads TGTGCCAGCAGCCTGGGAGGGGGATCGAACACCGGGGAGCTGTTTTTT. This translates into CASSLGGGSNTGELFF.

The chain uses TRBV29-1 and TRBJ1-2; D remains unclear. V was cut by 7 bases and J by 4 bases, with 16 bases left in between. Germline lookup yields CDR1 SQVTM and CDR2 ANQGSEA. This CDR3 is 13 amino acids long. The CDR3 DNA sequence: TGCAGCGCTAGACTTAGGGATTTCTATGGCTACACCTTC. It specifies CSARLRDFYGYTF.

CDR3 nucleotides: TGCAGTGCTGACGGGACTAGCGGGGCGGAGACCCAGTTCTTC. Its protein product is CSADGTSGAETQFF. The gene calls are TRBV20-1 and TRBJ2-1; 13 nucleotides match TRBD2. V gave up 5 bases and J gave up 13 bases; unmatched junction bases: 11. CDR1 is DFQATT, CDR2 SNEGSKA, per germline (reference sequence). The CDR3 is 14 residues long.

In DNA, the CDR3 is TGCAGTGCTAGACAGCCTAGCGCGAACGAGCAGTACTTC. Residues: CSARQPSANEQYF. The chain has TRBV20-1 and TRBJ2-4; D perhaps matches TRBD2 (6 bases). The J call could be wrong; TRBJ2-7 is a better fit for the DNA end. This CDR3 comprises 13 residues. The germline gives CDR1 DFQATT, CDR2 SNEGSKA (reference sequence).